Only one count was recorded for the clone carrying this TCR beta chain. In the authors' methods: Estimates of nucleated cell counts were drawn from the amplification of reference gene primers. Here immunoSEQ multiplex PCR was the method, and the copy in TCRdb shows in-frame clones only, minus some. V and J calls and clone size are as listed in that table; D and trimming were resolved from the DNA. The table shows some 80,000 clones, with more than 65% occurring only once. These data come from a study of blood T cell repertoires in COVID-19. About the study: The samples span acute and convalescent COVID-19 from the United States, Italy and Spain. Sample material is recorded as cDNA or gDNA derived from T cells, B-cell-depleted T cells, or PBMCs.

The CDR3 is 14 residues long. Germline-derived CDR1 and CDR2 are SGHTA and FQGNSA. V was clipped by 5 bases and J by 10 bases; unmatched bases: 8. The chain has TRBV7-2 and TRBJ2-1; 10 nucleotides align to TRBD1. This sequence was found in a woman at least 80 years old with active or convalescent COVID-19. The specimen was peripheral blood. The CDR3 DNA is TGTGCCAGCAGCCCCAGACAGGGGGCGAGCGAGCAGTTCTTC. This sequence encodes CASSPRQGASEQFF.